This T cell receptor (beta chain) was identified during a study of control samples from healthy donors and cancer patients. Trimming took off 3 bases at V and 0 bases at J, with 12 bases between the two ends. The CDR3 sequence is 15 residues long. Looked up from germline, CDR1 is PRHDT and CDR2 is FYEKMQ (reference sequence). The assay was immunoSEQ multiplex PCR, and TCRdb's table has in-frame clones only and misses some. The sample contains about 140,000 clones, 90% to 95% of which appear only once. This receptor was taken from a man aged 35-49 years in good health. The V call is TRBV13, the J call TRBJ2-7; D may be TRBD2 (6 bases). Specimen: blood. This CDR3 is CASSFLRELSYEQYF. The CDR3 nucleotides read TGTGCCAGCAGCTTCTTACGGGAGCTCTCCTACGAGCAGTACTTC.